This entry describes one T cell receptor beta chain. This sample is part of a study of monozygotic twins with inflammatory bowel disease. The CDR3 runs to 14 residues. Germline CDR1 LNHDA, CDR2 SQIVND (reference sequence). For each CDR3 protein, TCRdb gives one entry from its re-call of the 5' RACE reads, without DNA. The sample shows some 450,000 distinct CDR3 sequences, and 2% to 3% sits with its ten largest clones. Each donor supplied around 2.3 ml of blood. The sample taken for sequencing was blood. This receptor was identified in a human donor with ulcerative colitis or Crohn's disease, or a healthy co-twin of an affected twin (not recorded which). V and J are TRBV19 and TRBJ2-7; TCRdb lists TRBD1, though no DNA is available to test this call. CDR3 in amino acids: CASSIRTGEDEQYF.